This T cell receptor beta chain was sequenced for a study of T cell responses to AZD1222 COVID-19 vaccine. Study-level points and caveats: Only a handful of AZD1222 recipients, several in all, had baseline seropositivity. Spike-specific TCRs gained breadth and depth after people received two AZD1222 doses.

The data were produced by immunoSEQ multiplex PCR, yet TCRdb's version contains in-frame clones alone and is incomplete. This table has more than 85,000 clones, about 91% appearing once. Germline lookup yields CDR1 MNHEY and CDR2 SVGAGI. This CDR3 spans 14 amino acids. V lost 1 base and J 7 bases, leaving 13 bases between the germline ends. Concerning this clone itself: Its antigen remains unidentified.

The chain recombines TRBV6-5 with TRBJ1-2; TRBD1 is a possible D gene (6 bases). Material: peripheral blood, obtained on day 0 of AZD1222 vaccination. The receptor's source is an adult in good health. The CDR3 DNA is TGTGCCAGCAGTTACTTGTCAGGGGAGGGTGGCTACACCTTC. Translating gives CASSYLSGEGGYTF.